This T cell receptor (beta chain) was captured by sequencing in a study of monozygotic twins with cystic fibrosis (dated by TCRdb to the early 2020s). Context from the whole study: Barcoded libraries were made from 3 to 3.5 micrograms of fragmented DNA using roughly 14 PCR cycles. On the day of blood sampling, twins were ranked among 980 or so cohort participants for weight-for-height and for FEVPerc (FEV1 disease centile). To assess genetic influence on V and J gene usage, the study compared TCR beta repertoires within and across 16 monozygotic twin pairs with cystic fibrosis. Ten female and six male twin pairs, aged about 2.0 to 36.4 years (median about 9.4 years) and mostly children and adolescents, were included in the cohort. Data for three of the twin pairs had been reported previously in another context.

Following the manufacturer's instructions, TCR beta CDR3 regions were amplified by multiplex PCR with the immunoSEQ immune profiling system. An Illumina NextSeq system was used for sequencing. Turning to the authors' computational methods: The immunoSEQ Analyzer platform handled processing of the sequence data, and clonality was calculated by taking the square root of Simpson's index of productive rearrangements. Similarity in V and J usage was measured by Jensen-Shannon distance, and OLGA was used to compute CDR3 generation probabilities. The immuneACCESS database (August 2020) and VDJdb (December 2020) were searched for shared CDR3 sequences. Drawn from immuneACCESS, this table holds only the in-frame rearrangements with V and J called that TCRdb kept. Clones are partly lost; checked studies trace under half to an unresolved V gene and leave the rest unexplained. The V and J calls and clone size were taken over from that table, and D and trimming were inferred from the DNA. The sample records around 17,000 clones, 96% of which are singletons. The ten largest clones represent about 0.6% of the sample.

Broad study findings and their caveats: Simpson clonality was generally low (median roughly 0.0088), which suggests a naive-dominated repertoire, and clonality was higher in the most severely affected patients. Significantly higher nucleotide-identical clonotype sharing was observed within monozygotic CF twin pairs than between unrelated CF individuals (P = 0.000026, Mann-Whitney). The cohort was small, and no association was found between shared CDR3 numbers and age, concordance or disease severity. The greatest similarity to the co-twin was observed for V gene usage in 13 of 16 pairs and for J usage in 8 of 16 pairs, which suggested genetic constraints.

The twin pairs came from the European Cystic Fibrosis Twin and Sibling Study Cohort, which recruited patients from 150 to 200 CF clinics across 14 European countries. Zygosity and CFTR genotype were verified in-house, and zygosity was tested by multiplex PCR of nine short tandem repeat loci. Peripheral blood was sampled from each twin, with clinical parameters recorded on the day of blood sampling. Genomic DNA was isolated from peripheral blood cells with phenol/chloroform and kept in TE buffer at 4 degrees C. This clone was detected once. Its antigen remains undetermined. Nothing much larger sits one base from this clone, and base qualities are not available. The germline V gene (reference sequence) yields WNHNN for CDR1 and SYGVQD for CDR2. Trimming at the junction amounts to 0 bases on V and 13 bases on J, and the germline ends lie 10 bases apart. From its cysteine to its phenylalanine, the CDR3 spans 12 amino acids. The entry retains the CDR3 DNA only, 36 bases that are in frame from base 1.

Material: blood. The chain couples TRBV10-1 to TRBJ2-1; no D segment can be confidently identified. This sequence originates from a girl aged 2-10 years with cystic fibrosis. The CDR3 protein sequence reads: CASSESGFLQFF. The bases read TGCGCCAGCAGTGAGTCGGGGTTCCTACAGTTCTTC.